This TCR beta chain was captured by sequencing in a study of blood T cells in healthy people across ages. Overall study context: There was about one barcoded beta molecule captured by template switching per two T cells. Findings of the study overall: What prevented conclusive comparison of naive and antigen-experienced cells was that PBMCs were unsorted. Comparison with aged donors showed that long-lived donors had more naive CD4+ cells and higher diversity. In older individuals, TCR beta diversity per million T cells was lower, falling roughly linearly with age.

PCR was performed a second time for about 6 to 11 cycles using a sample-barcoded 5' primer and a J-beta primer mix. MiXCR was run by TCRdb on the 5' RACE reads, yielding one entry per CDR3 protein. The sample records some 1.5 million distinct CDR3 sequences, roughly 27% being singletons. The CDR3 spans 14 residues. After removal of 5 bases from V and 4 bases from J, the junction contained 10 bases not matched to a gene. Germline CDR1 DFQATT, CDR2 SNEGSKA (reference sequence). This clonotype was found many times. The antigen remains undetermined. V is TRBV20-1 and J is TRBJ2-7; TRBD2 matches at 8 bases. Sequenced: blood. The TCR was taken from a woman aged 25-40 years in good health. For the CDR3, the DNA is TGCAGTGCTCCGGGGGGGCCCCCGGCTTACGAGCAGTACTTC. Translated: CSAPGGPPAYEQYF.